Presented here are 24 T cell receptor beta chains from one specimen sequenced in a study of cytomegalovirus exposure and HLA in healthy donors. The PCR employed 60 Vbeta primers together with 13 Jbeta primers. TCRdb keeps only in-frame clones here, not all; method: immunoSEQ multiplex PCR. The sample shows fewer than 250,000 clones, about 75% of them seen only once. The sample consisted of PBMCs. These receptors were obtained from a woman under 40 in good health and CMV-seronegative.

J is TRBJ1-1 and V is TRBV11-3; TRBD1 might be the D (5 bases). Trimming pared 1 base from V and 11 bases from J, leaving 11 bases between. The CDR3 loop spans 12 amino acids. Germline CDR1 and CDR2: SGHNT and YENEEA. The CDR3 nucleotides read TGTGCCAGCAGCTTAGGCCCAGGGACTGCTTTCTTT. The encoded protein is CASSLGPGTAFF.

This chain connects TRBV6-6 to TRBJ1-3; no clear D. The CDR3 totals 12 residues. V was trimmed by 0 bases and J by 11 bases, leaving 8 bases between them. From germline, CDR1 is MNHNY and CDR2 SVGAGI (reference sequence). As DNA, the CDR3 is TGTGCCAGCAGTTACTCGGAGGGTGCCATATATTTT. This sequence encodes CASSYSEGAIYF.

The chain recombines TRBV5-6 with TRBJ1-3; D call uncertain. CDR1 and CDR2 (germline): SGHDT, YYEEEE. Trimming removed 0 bases from V and 0 bases from J, with 7 bases in between. The CDR3 is 15 residues long. CDR3 region: CASSLGPSSGNTIYF. CDR3 sequence (DNA): TGTGCCAGCAGCTTGGGTCCTAGCTCTGGAAACACCATATATTTT.

The V and J genes are TRBV7-9 and TRBJ2-7; 11 nucleotides agree with TRBD2. Germline assignment: CDR1 SEHNR and CDR2 FQNEAQ (reference sequence). The CDR3 consists of 19 residues. V trimming: 5 bases; J trimming: 5 bases; junction bases outside the gene matches: 20. The CDR3 reads CASSTWFTSGGRQGDEQYF. The CDR3 bases are TGTGCCAGCAGCACGTGGTTTACTAGCGGGGGTCGCCAGGGAGACGAGCAGTACTTC.

The gene calls are TRBV5-1 and TRBJ2-7; maybe TRBD1 (5 bases). CDR1 is SGHRS, CDR2 YFSETQ, per germline. The V and J ends lost 0 bases and 4 bases respectively, with 14 bases between them. The CDR3 is 15 amino acids. The CDR3 DNA follows: TGCGCCAGCAGCTTGGCAGGTGGGGCCATTTACGAGCAGTACTTC. It is translated as CASSLAGGAIYEQYF.

The chain has TRBV4-1 and TRBJ1-1, with no clear D. CDR1 is MGHRA and CDR2 is YSYEKL in the germline V gene. CDR3 length equals 16 residues. Trimming took off 0 bases at V and 0 bases at J, with 11 bases between the two ends. The CDR3 is CASSQDLEGLNTEAFF. As DNA, the CDR3 is TGCGCCAGCAGCCAAGATCTGGAGGGTCTGAACACTGAAGCTTTCTTT.

The genes are TRBV6-5 and TRBJ2-7; 10 nucleotides line up with TRBD1. This CDR3 is built from 14 residues. Germline assignment: CDR1 MNHEY and CDR2 SVGAGI. V dropped 2 bases and J dropped 5; count of bases not matched to a gene: 3. CDR3: CASSYGTGAHEQYF. CDR3 bases: TGTGCCAGCAGTTACGGGACAGGGGCCCACGAGCAGTACTTC.

The rearrangement joins TRBV2 to TRBJ2-5; 7 nucleotides match TRBD1. With the DNA end fitting TRBJ2-7 better, the J assignment may be wrong. In germline, CDR1 is SNHLY, CDR2 FYNNEI. This CDR3 region has 15 residues. CDR3 region: CASSAYRGLHYEQYF. The CDR3, as DNA: TGTGCCAGCAGTGCGTACAGGGGCCTTCACTACGAGCAGTACTTC.

The chain recombines TRBV25-1 with TRBJ1-2; D uncertain. Per the germline V gene, CDR1 is MGHDK and CDR2 is SYGVNS. There are 12 residues in the CDR3. Trimming removed 2 bases at V and 7 bases at J, with 8 bases between. In DNA, the CDR3 is TGTGCCAGCAGTGAACACGGGAGTGGCTACACCTTC. It is translated as CASSEHGSGYTF.

The rearrangement joins TRBV7-3 to TRBJ2-2; weak D call: TRBD1 (6 bases). V was pared by 5 bases and J by 8 bases, with 21 bases between. The CDR3 has 16 amino acids. The germline V gene encodes CDR1 SGHTA and CDR2 FQGTGA. The CDR3 DNA is TGTGCCAGCAGCCTCCACAGGGTTCAAAGCACTGGGGAGCTGTTTTTT. Translation: CASSLHRVQSTGELFF.

The chain employs TRBV5-1 and TRBJ2-5; 10 bases map to TRBD1. From germline, CDR1 is SGHRS and CDR2 YFSETQ. V trimming: 2 bases; J trimming: 4 bases; junction bases outside the gene matches: 8. The CDR3 runs 16 residues. This CDR3 is CASSFGRQGALETQYF. CDR3 DNA: TGCGCCAGCAGCTTTGGGCGACAGGGGGCATTAGAGACCCAGTACTTC.

CDR3 residues: CASSYSPGGGGGELFF. The CDR3 nucleotides read TGTGCCAGCAGTTACTCGCCAGGGGGCGGCGGCGGGGAGCTGTTTTTT. The chain joins TRBV6-5 to TRBJ2-2, with 8 bases matching TRBD1. The V and J ends lost 0 bases and 7 bases, in that order; junction bases with no gene match: 7. CDR1 is MNHEY and CDR2 is SVGAGI in the germline V gene. This CDR3 region has 16 residues.

The V call is TRBV5-1, the J call TRBJ1-4, with D perhaps TRBD1 (5 bases). Trimming took off 1 base at V and 6 bases at J, with 19 bases between the two ends. CDR3 size: 17 residues. Per germline, CDR1 SGHRS and CDR2 YFSETQ. The CDR3 here is CASSLKRSGGSDEKLFF. CDR3 nucleotide sequence: TGCGCCAGCAGCTTGAAGAGGTCCGGGGGATCGGATGAAAAACTGTTTTTT.

The chain uses TRBV4-1 and TRBJ1-4, with D uncertain. The CDR3 loop spans 14 amino acids. From germline, CDR1 is MGHRA and CDR2 YSYEKL. The V end lost 4 bases, the J end lost 7 bases, and 13 bases lay between the germline ends. CDR3 region: CASSLRGTSEKLFF. The CDR3 bases are TGCGCCAGCAGCCTACGAGGCACAAGTGAAAAACTGTTTTTT.

This clone was seen a few times. J is TRBJ2-3 and V is TRBV7-3, with D tentatively TRBD2 (6 bases). The germline gives CDR1 SGHTA, CDR2 FQGTGA. The CDR3 consists of 13 residues. V was shortened by 8 bases and J by 3 bases, with 12 bases between the two germline ends. CDR3 DNA sequence: TGTGCCAGCGGAGGGGCTACAACAGATACGCAGTATTTT. Translated: CASGGATTDTQYF. The full variable domain, its missing parts supplied by reference TRBV7-3 and TRBJ2-3, is GAGVSQTPSNKVTEKGKYVELRCDPISGHTALYWYRQSLGQGPEFLIYFQGTGAADDSGLPNDRFFAVRPEGSVSTLKIQRTERGDSAVYLCASGGATTDTQYFGPGTRLTVL.

J is TRBJ2-5 and V is TRBV7-9; no reliable D call. With the DNA end fitting TRBJ2-7 better, the J assignment may be wrong. Germline CDR1 SEHNR, CDR2 FQNEAQ (reference sequence). There are 14 residues in the CDR3. In nucleotides, the CDR3 is TGTGCCAGCAGCTTAAGCAACAGACCCTACGAGCAGTACTTC. Translated, it gives CASSLSNRPYEQYF.

This rearrangement joins TRBV6-1 to TRBJ1-1; the D is unclear. Trimming left V 7 bases short and J 5 bases short, with 14 bases between. Germline V gene lookup returns CDR1 MNHNS and CDR2 SASEGT. The CDR3 spans 13 residues. CDR3 protein: CASIREGTTEAFF. In nucleotides, the CDR3 is TGTGCCAGCATTAGGGAGGGTACGACTGAAGCTTTCTTT.

The V call is TRBV30, the J call TRBJ2-3; D is perhaps TRBD2 (5 bases). The CDR3 contains 15 residues. The V gene lost 7 bases and the J gene lost 1 base, with 18 bases spanning the gap. Germline V gene lookup returns CDR1 GTSNPN and CDR2 SVGIG (reference sequence). Written as DNA, the CDR3 is TGTGCCTTGGGCCCGGGGTTGAAGGGCACAGATACGCAGTATTTT. This codes for CALGPGLKGTDTQYF.

The chain couples TRBV7-9 to TRBJ2-5; D is perhaps TRBD2 (5 bases). CDR1 is SEHNR, CDR2 FQNEAQ, per germline (reference sequence). V was cut by 0 bases and J by 5 bases, with 10 bases left in between. This CDR3 comprises 14 residues. The CDR3 reads CASSLAGDFETQYF. The CDR3 region has the DNA TGTGCCAGCAGCTTAGCGGGAGATTTTGAGACCCAGTACTTC.

The chain employs TRBV19 and TRBJ2-7; 7 bases are shared with TRBD1. Losses at the gene ends were 5 bases for V and 4 bases for J; bases not matched to a gene: 5. Germline CDR1 and CDR2: LNHDA and SQIVND (reference sequence). The CDR3 covers 13 residues. Written as DNA, the CDR3 is TGTGCCAGTAGTGTCGGGACAGCTTACGAGCAGTACTTC. This translates into CASSVGTAYEQYF. The complete variable domain, with remaining parts taken from reference TRBV19 and TRBJ2-7, reads DGGITQSPKYLFRKEGQNVTLSCEQNLNHDAMYWYRQDPGQGLRLIYYSQIVNDFQKGDIAEGYSVSREKKESFPLTVTSAQKNPTAFYLCASSVGTAYEQYFGPGTRLTVT.

The chain carries TRBV7-9 and TRBJ2-5; D not certain. This CDR3 region has 13 residues. Trimming took off 4 bases at V and 5 bases at J, with 11 bases between the two ends. The germline gives CDR1 SEHNR, CDR2 FQNEAQ (reference sequence). CDR3 loop: CASSSDRFETQYF. The CDR3, as DNA: TGTGCCAGCAGCTCAGATCGTTTCGAGACCCAGTACTTC.

This chain links TRBV27 with TRBJ1-1; a possible D gene is TRBD1 (6 bases). The CDR3 runs 15 residues. Between the trimmed V and J ends, which lost 2 bases and 6 bases, there was a span of 16 bases. CDR1 MNHEY and CDR2 SMNVEV come from the germline V gene (reference sequence). The DNA of the CDR3 is TGTGCCAGCAGTTTAAGGCGGGGGCGGGGGGCTGAAGCTTTCTTT. This gives the protein CASSLRRGRGAEAFF.

The rearrangement joins TRBV19 to TRBJ2-1; a weak D match, TRBD1 (6 bases). The germline V gene encodes CDR1 LNHDA and CDR2 SQIVND (reference sequence). Trimming cost V 7 bases and J 0 bases, with 10 bases left between them. The CDR3 length is 14 residues. The CDR3 is CASNKGGSYNEQFF. In DNA form, the CDR3 reads TGTGCCAGTAATAAAGGGGGCTCCTACAATGAGCAGTTCTTC.

The J gene is TRBJ2-3, the V gene TRBV6-1, with 7 bases lining up with TRBD1. V shed 6 bases and J 9 bases; nucleotides not matched to a gene: 6. The CDR3 extends over 12 amino acids. The germline V gene encodes CDR1 MNHNS and CDR2 SASEGT. CDR3 coding DNA: TGTGCCAGCAGGGGGGACAGTCGAACGCAGTATTTT. This sequence encodes CASRGDSRTQYF.